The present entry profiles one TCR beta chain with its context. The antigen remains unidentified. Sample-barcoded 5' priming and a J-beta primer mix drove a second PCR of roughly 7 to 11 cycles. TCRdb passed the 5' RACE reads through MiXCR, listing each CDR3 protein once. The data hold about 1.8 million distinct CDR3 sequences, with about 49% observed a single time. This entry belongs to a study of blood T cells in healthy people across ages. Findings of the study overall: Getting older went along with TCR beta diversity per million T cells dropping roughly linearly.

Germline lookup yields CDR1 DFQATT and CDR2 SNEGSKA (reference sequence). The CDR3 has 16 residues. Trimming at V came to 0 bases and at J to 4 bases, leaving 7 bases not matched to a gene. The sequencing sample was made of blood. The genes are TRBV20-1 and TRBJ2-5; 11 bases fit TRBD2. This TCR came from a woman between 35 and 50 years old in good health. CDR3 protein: CSARDFSGGAGETQYF. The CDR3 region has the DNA TGCAGTGCTAGAGATTTTAGCGGGGGGGCAGGAGAGACCCAGTACTTC.